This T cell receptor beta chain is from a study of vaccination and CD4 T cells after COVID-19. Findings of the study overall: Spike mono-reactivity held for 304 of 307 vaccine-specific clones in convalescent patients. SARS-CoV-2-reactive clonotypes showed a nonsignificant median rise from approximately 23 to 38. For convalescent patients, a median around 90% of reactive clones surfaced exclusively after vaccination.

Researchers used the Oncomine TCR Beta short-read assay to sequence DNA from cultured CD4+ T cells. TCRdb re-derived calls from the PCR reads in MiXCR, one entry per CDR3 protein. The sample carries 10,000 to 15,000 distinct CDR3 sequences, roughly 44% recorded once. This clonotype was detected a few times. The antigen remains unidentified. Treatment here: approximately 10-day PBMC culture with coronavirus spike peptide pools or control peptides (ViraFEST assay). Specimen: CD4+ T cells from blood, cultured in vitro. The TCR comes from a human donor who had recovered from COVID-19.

CDR3 region: CASRRGLAIETQYF. The CDR3 nucleotides are TGCGCCAGCAGGAGGGGACTAGCGATCGAGACCCAGTACTTC. The V call is TRBV5-1, the J call TRBJ2-5, with TRBD2 identical over 10 bases. This CDR3 has 14 amino acids. CDR1 is SGHRS, CDR2 YFSETQ, per germline. V was pared by 5 bases and J by 5 bases, with 6 bases of the junction left unmatched. The variable domain in full, completed from reference TRBV5-1 and TRBJ2-5, reads KAGVTQTPRYLIKTRGQQVTLSCSPISGHRSVSWYQQTPGQGLQFLFEYFSETQRNKGNFPGRFSGRQFSNSRSEMNVSTLELGDSALYLCASRRGLAIETQYFGPGTRLLVL.